This T cell receptor beta chain came from a study of CD8 T cells in Susac syndrome. Reverse transcription of about 0.45 to 1 ug RNA used random hexamers. immunoSEQ multiplex PCR amplified TCR beta CDR3 across 54 Vbeta, 13 Jbeta. TCRdb redid the calling of the immunoSEQ multiplex PCR reads with MiXCR, one entry per CDR3 protein. This table holds 150,000 to 190,000 distinct CDR3 sequences, 95% found once. The receptor's source is a human donor with multiple sclerosis. The sample comprised CD8+ T cells from PBMCs.

The CDR3 nucleotides are TGTGCCAGCAGCCCTACAGTAGCGGGGGAAGTGGGTGAGCAGTTCTTC. Residues: CASSPTVAGEVGEQFF. V gene TRBV11-2 combines with J gene TRBJ2-1; 9 positions match TRBD2. J gave up 9 bases and V 5 bases, and 14 bases lay outside the gene matches. CDR3 size: 16 residues. Germline V gene data show CDR1 as SGHAT and CDR2 as FQNNGV.